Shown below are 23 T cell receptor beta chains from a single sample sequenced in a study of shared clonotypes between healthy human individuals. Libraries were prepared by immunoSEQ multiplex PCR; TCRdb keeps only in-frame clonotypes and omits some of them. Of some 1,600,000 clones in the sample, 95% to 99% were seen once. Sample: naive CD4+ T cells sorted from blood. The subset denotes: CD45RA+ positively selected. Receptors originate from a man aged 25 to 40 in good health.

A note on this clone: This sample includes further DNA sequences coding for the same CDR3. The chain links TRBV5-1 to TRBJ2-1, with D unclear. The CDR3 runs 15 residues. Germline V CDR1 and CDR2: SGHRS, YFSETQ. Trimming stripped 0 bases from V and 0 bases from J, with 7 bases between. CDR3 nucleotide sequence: TGCGCCAGCAGCTTGGGAGCAAGCTCCTACAATGAGCAGTTCTTC. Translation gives CASSLGASSYNEQFF.

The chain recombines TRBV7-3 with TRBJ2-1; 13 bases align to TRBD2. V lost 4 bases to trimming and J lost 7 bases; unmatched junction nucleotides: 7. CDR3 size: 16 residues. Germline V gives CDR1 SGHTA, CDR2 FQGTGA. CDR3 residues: CASSSPGLAGRNEQFF. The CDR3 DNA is TGTGCCAGCAGCTCACCGGGACTAGCGGGAAGAAATGAGCAGTTCTTC.

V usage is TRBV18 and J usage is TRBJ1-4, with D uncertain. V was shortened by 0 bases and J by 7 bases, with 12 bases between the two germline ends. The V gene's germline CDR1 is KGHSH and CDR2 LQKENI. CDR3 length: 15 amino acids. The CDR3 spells CASSPPGLSVEKLFF. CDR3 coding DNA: TGTGCCAGCTCACCACCGGGCCTTAGCGTTGAAAAACTGTTTTTT.

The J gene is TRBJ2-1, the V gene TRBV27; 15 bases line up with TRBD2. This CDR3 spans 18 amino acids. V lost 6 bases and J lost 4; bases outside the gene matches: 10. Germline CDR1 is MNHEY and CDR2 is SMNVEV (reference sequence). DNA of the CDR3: TGTGCCAGCAGCTCCGGACTAGCGGGAGGGCCCGGTTACAATGAGCAGTTCTTC. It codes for CASSSGLAGGPGYNEQFF.

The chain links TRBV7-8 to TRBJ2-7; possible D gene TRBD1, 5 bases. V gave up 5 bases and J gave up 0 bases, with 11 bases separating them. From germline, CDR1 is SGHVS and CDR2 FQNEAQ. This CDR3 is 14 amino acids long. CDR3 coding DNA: TGTGCCAGCAGCAGGGGCCATAGCTCCTACGAGCAGTACTTC. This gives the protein CASSRGHSSYEQYF.

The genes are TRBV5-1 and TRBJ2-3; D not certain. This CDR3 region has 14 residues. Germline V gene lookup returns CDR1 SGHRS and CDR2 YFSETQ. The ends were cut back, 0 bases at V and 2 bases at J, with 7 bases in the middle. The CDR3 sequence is CASSLALDTDTQYF. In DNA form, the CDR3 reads TGCGCCAGCAGCTTGGCTCTAGACACAGATACGCAGTATTTT.

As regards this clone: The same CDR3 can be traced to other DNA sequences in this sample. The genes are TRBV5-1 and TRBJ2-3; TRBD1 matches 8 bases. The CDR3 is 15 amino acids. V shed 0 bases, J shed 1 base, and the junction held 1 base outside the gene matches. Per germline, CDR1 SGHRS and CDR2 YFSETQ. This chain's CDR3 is CASSLVGQGTDTQYF. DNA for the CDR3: TGCGCCAGCAGCTTGGTGGGACAGGGCACAGATACGCAGTATTTT.

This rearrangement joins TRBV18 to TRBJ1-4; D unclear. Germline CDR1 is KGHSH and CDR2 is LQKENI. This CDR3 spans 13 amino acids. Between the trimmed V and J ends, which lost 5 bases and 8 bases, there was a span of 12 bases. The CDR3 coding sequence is TGTGCCAGCTCAAAAGGAGGGCGGGAAAAACTGTTTTTT. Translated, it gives CASSKGGREKLFF.

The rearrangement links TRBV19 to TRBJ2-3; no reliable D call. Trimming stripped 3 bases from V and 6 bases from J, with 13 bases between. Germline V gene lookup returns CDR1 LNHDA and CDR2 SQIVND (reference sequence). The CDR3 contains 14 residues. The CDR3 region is CASSIIKGSDTQYF. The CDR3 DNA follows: TGTGCCAGTAGTATTATAAAGGGATCCGATACGCAGTATTTT.

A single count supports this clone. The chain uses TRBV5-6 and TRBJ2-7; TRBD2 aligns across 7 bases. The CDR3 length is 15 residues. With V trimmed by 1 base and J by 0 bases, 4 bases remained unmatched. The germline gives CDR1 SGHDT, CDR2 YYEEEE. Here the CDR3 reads CASSLRREYSYEQYF. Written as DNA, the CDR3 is TGTGCCAGCAGCTTGAGGCGGGAGTACTCCTACGAGCAGTACTTC.

Written as DNA, the CDR3 is TGCGCCAGCAGTGACCCGGCTAGCGGGAGTTACGAGCAGTACTTC. Amino acid sequence: CASSDPASGSYEQYF. V is TRBV10-1 and J is TRBJ2-7; 10 nucleotides line up with TRBD2. Germline CDR1 and CDR2: WNHNN and SYGVQD (reference sequence). The CDR3 covers 15 residues. V shed 3 bases, J shed 4 bases, and the junction held 6 bases outside the gene matches.

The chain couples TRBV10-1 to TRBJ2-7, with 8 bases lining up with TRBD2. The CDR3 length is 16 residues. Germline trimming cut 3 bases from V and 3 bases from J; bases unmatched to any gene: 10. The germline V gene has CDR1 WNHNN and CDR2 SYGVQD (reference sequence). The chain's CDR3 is CASSDYSGIYLYEQYF. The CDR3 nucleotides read TGCGCCAGCAGTGATTATAGCGGGATTTATCTCTACGAGCAGTACTTC.

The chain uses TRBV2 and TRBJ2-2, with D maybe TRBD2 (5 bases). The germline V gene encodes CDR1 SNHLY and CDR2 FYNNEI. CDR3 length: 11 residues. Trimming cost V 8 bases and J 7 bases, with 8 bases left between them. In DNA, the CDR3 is TGTGCCAGCTACGGGGTCGGGGAGCTGTTTTTT. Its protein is CASYGVGELFF. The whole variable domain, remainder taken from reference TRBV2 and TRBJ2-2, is EPEVTQTPSHQVTQMGQEVILRCVPISNHLYFYWYRQILGQKVEFLVSFYNNEISEKSEIFDDQFSVERPDGSNFTLKIRSTKLEDSAMYFCASYGVGELFFGEGSRLTVL.

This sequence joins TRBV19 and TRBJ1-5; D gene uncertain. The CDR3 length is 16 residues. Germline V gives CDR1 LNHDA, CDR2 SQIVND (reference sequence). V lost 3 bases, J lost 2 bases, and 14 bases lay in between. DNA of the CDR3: TGTGCCAGTAGTATTTTAGGGCAGCTTGGCAATCAGCCCCAGCATTTT. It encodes CASSILGQLGNQPQHF.

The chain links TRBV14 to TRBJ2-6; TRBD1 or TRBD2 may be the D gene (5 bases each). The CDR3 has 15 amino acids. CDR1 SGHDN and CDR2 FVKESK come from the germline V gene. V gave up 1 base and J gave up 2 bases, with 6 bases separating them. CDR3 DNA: TGTGCCAGCAGCCAAGTGGGGGCTGGGGCCAACGTCCTGACTTTC. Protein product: CASSQVGAGANVLTF.

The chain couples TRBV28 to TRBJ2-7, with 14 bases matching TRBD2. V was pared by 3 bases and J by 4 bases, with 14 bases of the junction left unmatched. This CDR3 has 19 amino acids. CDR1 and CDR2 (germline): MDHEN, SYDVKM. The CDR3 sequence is CASSFGGGLAGVTKYEQYF. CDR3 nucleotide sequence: TGTGCCAGCAGTTTTGGCGGGGGACTAGCGGGAGTTACCAAGTACGAGCAGTACTTC.

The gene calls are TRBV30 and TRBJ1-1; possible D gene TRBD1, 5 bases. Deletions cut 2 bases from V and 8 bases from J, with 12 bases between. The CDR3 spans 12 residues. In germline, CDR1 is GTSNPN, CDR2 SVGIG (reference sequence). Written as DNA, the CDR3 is TGTGCCTGGAGTCCTCGGGGGGACGAAGCTTTCTTT. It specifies CAWSPRGDEAFF.

CDR3 sequence (DNA): TGCGCCAGCAGCACCCTGGACAGGGGTAGTGGGGAGGGATCCTACGAGCAGTACTTC. This sequence encodes CASSTLDRGSGEGSYEQYF. The chain couples TRBV5-1 to TRBJ2-7; 9 bases are shared with TRBD1. Germline CDR1 and CDR2: SGHRS and YFSETQ. CDR3 length equals 19 residues. The V segment lost 4 bases and the J segment 1 base; nucleotides outside the gene matches: 18.

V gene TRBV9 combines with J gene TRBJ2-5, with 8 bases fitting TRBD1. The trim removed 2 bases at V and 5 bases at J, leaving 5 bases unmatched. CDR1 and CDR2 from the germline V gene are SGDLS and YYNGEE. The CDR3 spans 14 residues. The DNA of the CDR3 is TGTGCCAGCAGCGTCTCAGGGGGCTGGGAGACCCAGTACTTC. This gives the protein CASSVSGGWETQYF.

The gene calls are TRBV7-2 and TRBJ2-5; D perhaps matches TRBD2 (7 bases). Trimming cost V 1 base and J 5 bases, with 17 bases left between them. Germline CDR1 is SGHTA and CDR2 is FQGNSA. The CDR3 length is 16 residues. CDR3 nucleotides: TGTGCCAGCAGCTTAGATAGGGGGAGGGCCTTGGAGACCCAGTACTTC. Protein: CASSLDRGRALETQYF.

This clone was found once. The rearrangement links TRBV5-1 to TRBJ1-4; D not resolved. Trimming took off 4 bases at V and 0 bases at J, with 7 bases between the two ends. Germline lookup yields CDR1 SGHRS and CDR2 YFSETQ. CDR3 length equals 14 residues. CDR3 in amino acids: CASSPGTTNEKLFF. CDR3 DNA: TGCGCCAGCAGCCCCGGGACAACTAATGAAAAACTGTTTTTT.

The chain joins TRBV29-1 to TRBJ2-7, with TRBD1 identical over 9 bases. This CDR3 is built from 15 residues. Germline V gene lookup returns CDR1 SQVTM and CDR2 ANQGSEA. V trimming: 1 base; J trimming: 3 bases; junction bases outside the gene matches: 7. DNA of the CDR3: TGCAGCGTTGAAGGGGGGACAGGGAGAAACTACGAGCAGTACTTC. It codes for CSVEGGTGRNYEQYF.

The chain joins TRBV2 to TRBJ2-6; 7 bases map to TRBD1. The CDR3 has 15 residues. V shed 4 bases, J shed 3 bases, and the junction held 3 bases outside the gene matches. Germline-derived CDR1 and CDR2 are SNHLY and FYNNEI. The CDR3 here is CASSVGGSGANVLTF. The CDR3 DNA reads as TGTGCCAGCAGTGTAGGGGGCAGTGGGGCCAACGTCCTGACTTTC.